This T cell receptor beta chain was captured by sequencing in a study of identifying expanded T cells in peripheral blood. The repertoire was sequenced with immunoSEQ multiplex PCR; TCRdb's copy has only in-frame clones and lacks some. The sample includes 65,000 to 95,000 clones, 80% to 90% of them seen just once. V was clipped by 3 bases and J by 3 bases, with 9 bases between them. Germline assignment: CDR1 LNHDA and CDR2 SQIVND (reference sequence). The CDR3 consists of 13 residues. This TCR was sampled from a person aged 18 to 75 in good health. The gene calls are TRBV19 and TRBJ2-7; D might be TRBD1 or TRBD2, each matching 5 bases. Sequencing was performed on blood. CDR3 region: CASSMTDYYEQYF. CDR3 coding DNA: TGTGCCAGTAGTATGACAGACTACTACGAGCAGTACTTC. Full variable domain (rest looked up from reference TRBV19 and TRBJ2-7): DGGITQSPKYLFRKEGQNVTLSCEQNLNHDAMYWYRQDPGQGLRLIYYSQIVNDFQKGDIAEGYSVSREKKESFPLTVTSAQKNPTAFYLCASSMTDYYEQYFGPGTRLTVT.